Shown below are 31 T cell receptor beta chains from a single sample sequenced in a study of graft-versus-host responses after intestinal transplantation. Here immunoSEQ multiplex PCR was the method, and the copy in TCRdb shows in-frame clones only, minus some. Of over 65,000 clones detected, 92% appear once; the ten largest clones hold about 0.67%. The sample here was PBMCs, taken 98 days after intestinal transplantation. The source is a human patient who received an intestinal transplant, so some T cells may come from the graft donor.

This clone was seen just once. V is TRBV28 and J is TRBJ2-7; D is possibly TRBD1 (5 bases). This CDR3 contains 11 residues. Germline CDR1 and CDR2: MDHEN and SYDVKM. The DNA of the CDR3 is TGTGCTGTCACAGGAACCTACGAGCAGTACTTC. It yields the protein CAVTGTYEQYF.

The chain combines TRBV28 with TRBJ1-4; 9 bases are a match to TRBD1. Losses at the gene ends were 5 bases for V and 7 bases for J; bases not matched to a gene: 8. Per germline, CDR1 MDHEN and CDR2 SYDVKM. The CDR3 is 15 residues long. CDR3 DNA: TGTGCCAGCAGTCCCTGGACAGGGGAGGGTGAAAAACTGTTTTTT. Its translation: CASSPWTGEGEKLFF.

This chain connects TRBV6-1 to TRBJ1-2; no clear D. Germline V lookup: CDR1 MNHNS, CDR2 SASEGT. This CDR3 has 15 residues. V was cut by 5 bases and J by 1 base, with 14 bases left in between. This chain's CDR3 is CASSFTRFINYGYTF. CDR3 DNA: TGTGCCAGCAGTTTCACTCGGTTCATTAACTATGGCTACACCTTC.

CDR3 protein: CASSDGGSGTDTQYF. The CDR3 bases are TGTGCCAGCAGTGATGGCGGGAGTGGCACAGATACGCAGTATTTT. The J gene is TRBJ2-3, the V gene TRBV6-4, with TRBD2 matching 7 bases. Germline assignment: CDR1 MRHNA and CDR2 SNTAGT. This CDR3 is 15 amino acids long. J was trimmed by 1 base and V by 3 bases; bases with no gene match: 4.

The J gene is TRBJ1-1, the V gene TRBV6-1; D is ambiguous. V gave up 4 bases and J gave up 1 base, with 10 bases separating them. Germline V gene lookup returns CDR1 MNHNS and CDR2 SASEGT. The CDR3 runs 14 residues. CDR3 nucleotides: TGTGCCAGCAGTGGATCGACCCCGAACACTGAAGCTTTCTTT. Residues: CASSGSTPNTEAFF.

V usage is TRBV2 and J usage is TRBJ2-7; D gene ambiguous. Per the germline V gene, CDR1 is SNHLY and CDR2 is FYNNEI. V lost 9 bases and J 2 bases, leaving 11 bases between the germline ends. The CDR3 contains 12 residues. The CDR3 reads CASVGSPYEQYF. The CDR3 coding sequence is TGTGCCAGTGTGGGGTCACCCTACGAGCAGTACTTC.

This clone was observed once. The V call is TRBV7-9, the J call TRBJ2-5; D uncertain. This CDR3 is built from 12 residues. Germline V lookup: CDR1 SEHNR, CDR2 FQNEAQ (reference sequence). Trimming stripped 6 bases from V and 0 bases from J, with 5 bases between. The CDR3 region has the DNA TGTGCCAGCAGGCCGTACCAAGAGACCCAGTACTTC. Translation gives CASRPYQETQYF.

The chain uses TRBV2 and TRBJ1-6; TRBD1 aligns across 10 bases. The CDR3 totals 14 residues. V shed 6 bases and J 8 bases; nucleotides not matched to a gene: 4. Germline values: CDR1 SNHLY, CDR2 FYNNEI. CDR3 in DNA: TGTGCCAGCAGCCCCGGGACAGGGGATTCACCCCTCCACTTT. It yields the protein CASSPGTGDSPLHF.

The rearrangement links TRBV5-1 to TRBJ2-2; D remains ambiguous. This CDR3 has 14 residues. The germline CDR1 and CDR2 sequences are SGHRS and YFSETQ. Trimming cost V 4 bases and J 3 bases, with 10 bases left between them. CDR3 loop: CASSPRGDTGELFF. In nucleotides, the CDR3 is TGCGCCAGCAGCCCTCGAGGAGACACCGGGGAGCTGTTTTTT.

V gene TRBV27 combines with J gene TRBJ2-7, with 9 bases lining up with TRBD2. Per the germline V gene, CDR1 is MNHEY and CDR2 is SMNVEV (reference sequence). J gave up 2 bases and V 2 bases, and 10 bases lay outside the gene matches. CDR3 length: 17 residues. Here the CDR3 DNA reads TGTGCCAGCAGTTTAGAGCCCCCAGCGGGAGGCCCCTACGAGCAGTACTTC. This codes for CASSLEPPAGGPYEQYF.

The rearrangement uses TRBV6-5 and TRBJ2-5, with 10 nucleotides matching TRBD2. The germline V gene has CDR1 MNHEY and CDR2 SVGAGI. The CDR3 runs to 15 residues. Trimming took 6 bases from V and 1 from J; bases not matched to a gene: 5. In DNA, the CDR3 is TGTGCCAGCAGGATAGCGGGAGGCCCCCAAGAGACCCAGTACTTC. Its protein product is CASRIAGGPQETQYF.

The chain is built from TRBV6-1 and TRBJ2-7, with TRBD1 as a possible D gene (5 bases). The CDR3 length is 13 residues. The V gene lost 6 bases and the J gene lost 2 bases, with 11 bases spanning the gap. The V gene's germline CDR1 is MNHNS and CDR2 SASEGT. The CDR3 is CASSLGQTYEQYF. CDR3 coding DNA: TGTGCCAGCAGCCTGGGGCAGACCTACGAGCAGTACTTC.

The V gene is TRBV5-5, the J gene TRBJ2-7, with a weak D call TRBD2 (6 bases). Germline loops: CDR1 SGHKS, CDR2 YYEKEE (reference sequence). The CDR3 is 14 residues long. Trimming left V 1 base short and J 2 bases short, with 10 bases between. The CDR3 DNA sequence: TGTGCCAGCAGCTTGTGGGACTCCGCCTACGAGCAGTACTTC. The encoded protein is CASSLWDSAYEQYF.

V and J are TRBV9 and TRBJ2-4; the D gene could be TRBD1 or TRBD2 (6 bases each). CDR1 and CDR2 (germline): SGDLS, YYNGEE. Trimming removed 4 bases at V and 0 bases at J, with 17 bases between. The CDR3 covers 17 residues. As DNA, the CDR3 is TGTGCCAGCAGCCCCTCAGGGGACTCATTAGCCAAAAACATTCAGTACTTC. Protein sequence: CASSPSGDSLAKNIQYF.

The chain recombines TRBV30 with TRBJ2-4, with D tentatively TRBD1 (5 bases). Trimming cost V 1 base and J 0 bases, with 7 bases left between them. This CDR3 region has 14 residues. Germline V gene data show CDR1 as GTSNPN and CDR2 as SVGIG (reference sequence). CDR3 in amino acids: CAWSGQLAKNIQYF. The CDR3 DNA follows: TGTGCCTGGAGTGGACAGCTAGCCAAAAACATTCAGTACTTC.

The rearrangement links TRBV19 to TRBJ2-2, with D maybe TRBD2 (6 bases). V lost 3 bases and J lost 6, with 17 bases in between. There are 16 residues in the CDR3. Germline V lookup: CDR1 LNHDA, CDR2 SQIVND (reference sequence). The CDR3 bases are TGTGCCAGTAGTATGCTATCCGGGACTTACCCCGGGGAGCTGTTTTTT. It encodes CASSMLSGTYPGELFF.

The rearrangement links TRBV11-2 to TRBJ1-1; 9 bases map to TRBD1. Germline lookup yields CDR1 SGHAT and CDR2 FQNNGV. The CDR3 is 15 amino acids. Unmatched junction bases numbered 4, after V lost 4 bases and J lost 1 base. CDR3 in DNA: TGTGCCAGCAGCTCCTTGGGACAGGGGAACACTGAAGCTTTCTTT. Encoded protein: CASSSLGQGNTEAFF.

CDR3 DNA: TGCGCCAGCAGTCCGGCCCCCCCCTACAATGAGCAGTTCTTC. It specifies CASSPAPPYNEQFF. The chain recombines TRBV5-1 with TRBJ2-1; no reliable D call. Germline V gene lookup returns CDR1 SGHRS and CDR2 YFSETQ. The CDR3 covers 14 residues. V lost 5 bases and J 2 bases, leaving 11 bases between the germline ends.

The genes are TRBV5-1 and TRBJ2-7; no firm D call. This CDR3 has 14 residues. Germline V CDR1 and CDR2: SGHRS, YFSETQ. The V gene lost 0 bases and the J gene lost 2 bases, with 9 bases spanning the gap. Written as DNA, the CDR3 is TGCGCCAGCAGCTTGGAGGCCAGGACCTACGAGCAGTACTTC. Residues: CASSLEARTYEQYF. Combining the CDR3 with reference TRBV5-1 and TRBJ2-7 gives the whole variable domain KAGVTQTPRYLIKTRGQQVTLSCSPISGHRSVSWYQQTPGQGLQFLFEYFSETQRNKGNFPGRFSGRQFSNSRSEMNVSTLELGDSALYLCASSLEARTYEQYFGPGTRLTVT.

The gene calls are TRBV19 and TRBJ1-2; D not resolved. Germline CDR1 reads LNHDA; CDR2 reads SQIVND (reference sequence). V lost 2 bases, J lost 3 bases, and 19 bases lay in between. This CDR3 comprises 17 residues. The CDR3 is CASSIRDGGRDYYGYTF. The DNA for the CDR3 is TGTGCCAGTAGTATAAGAGATGGTGGACGAGATTACTATGGCTACACCTTC.

This clone was seen more than once but under ten times. The chain links TRBV4-1 to TRBJ1-1; 8 bases are shared with TRBD1. V was clipped by 4 bases and J by 4 bases; unmatched bases: 2. This CDR3 comprises 13 residues. Germline CDR1 reads MGHRA; CDR2 reads YSYEKL. CDR3 region: CASSPTGGTEAFF. DNA of the CDR3: TGCGCCAGCAGCCCCACAGGGGGCACTGAAGCTTTCTTT.

V gene TRBV10-3 combines with J gene TRBJ2-7; maybe TRBD1 (6 bases). This CDR3 spans 13 amino acids. Per the germline V gene, CDR1 is ENHRY and CDR2 is SYGVKD. V was pared by 5 bases and J by 7 bases, with 15 bases between. The CDR3 region is CAISSTGPGEQYF. CDR3 bases: TGTGCCATCAGTTCGACAGGTCCGGGGGAGCAGTACTTC.

The gene calls are TRBV6-5 and TRBJ2-1; unclear D gene. The germline V gene has CDR1 MNHEY and CDR2 SVGAGI. V was cut by 2 bases and J by 4 bases, with 15 bases left in between. There are 16 residues in the CDR3. This chain's CDR3 is CASSYPTRLLYNEQFF. CDR3 coding DNA: TGTGCCAGCAGTTACCCGACCAGACTTCTGTACAATGAGCAGTTCTTC.

The chain recombines TRBV11-2 with TRBJ2-7; the match to TRBD1 covers 9 bases. The V segment lost 4 bases and the J segment 0 bases; nucleotides outside the gene matches: 7. CDR1 is SGHAT, CDR2 FQNNGV, per germline. The CDR3 runs to 16 residues. The CDR3 reads CASSYPGQGLSYEQYF. In nucleotides, the CDR3 is TGTGCCAGCAGCTACCCGGGACAGGGACTCTCCTACGAGCAGTACTTC. Variable domain in full (rest from reference TRBV11-2 and TRBJ2-7): EAGVAQSPRYKIIEKRQSVAFWCNPISGHATLYWYQQILGQGPKLLIQFQNNGVVDDSQLPKDRFSAERLKGVDSTLKIQPAKLEDSAVYLCASSYPGQGLSYEQYFGPGTRLTVT.

The chain links TRBV28 to TRBJ2-5, with D hard to call. Looked up from germline, CDR1 is MDHEN and CDR2 is SYDVKM. The CDR3 sequence is 14 residues long. The V end was cut by 4 bases, the J end by 6 bases, with 15 bases between. CDR3 DNA: TGTGCCAGCAGTTCCCAGACCGTTCTGAAGACCCAGTACTTC. As protein: CASSSQTVLKTQYF.

The CDR3 loop reads CASRLQGYNEQYF. CDR3 nucleotide sequence: TGTGCCAGTAGGCTACAGGGGTACAACGAGCAGTACTTC. This rearrangement joins TRBV19 to TRBJ2-7; 7 nucleotides agree with TRBD1. J gave up 5 bases and V 6 bases, and 7 bases lay outside the gene matches. There are 13 residues in the CDR3. The germline V gene encodes CDR1 LNHDA and CDR2 SQIVND (reference sequence).

The chain has TRBV7-8 and TRBJ2-3; D gene unclear. From germline, CDR1 is SGHVS and CDR2 FQNEAQ. Trimming left V 4 bases short and J 3 bases short, with 5 bases between. This CDR3 contains 12 residues. CDR3 amino acids: CASSYLTDTQYF. As DNA, the CDR3 is TGTGCCAGCAGCTACCTAACAGATACGCAGTATTTT.

This chain uses TRBV5-1 with TRBJ1-4, with 11 bases lining up with TRBD1. The CDR3 runs to 14 residues. After removal of 0 bases from V and 10 bases from J, the junction contained 2 bases not matched to a gene. CDR1 and CDR2 (germline): SGHRS, YFSETQ. The CDR3 loop is CASSLEGQGGKLFF. CDR3 bases: TGCGCCAGCAGCTTGGAGGGACAGGGGGGAAAACTGTTTTTT.

This chain uses TRBV11-2 with TRBJ1-2; no clear D. The V end lost 1 base, the J end lost 0 bases, and 9 bases lay between the germline ends. Germline CDR1 SGHAT, CDR2 FQNNGV. The CDR3 is 15 residues long. As DNA, the CDR3 is TGTGCCAGCAGCTTAGTTTACAGACCTAACTATGGCTACACCTTC. It specifies CASSLVYRPNYGYTF.

The V and J genes are TRBV7-6 and TRBJ2-2; TRBD1 might be the D (6 bases). V gave up 1 base and J gave up 0 bases, with 9 bases separating them. This CDR3 comprises 16 residues. Germline V gene data show CDR1 as SGHVS and CDR2 as FNYEAQ. CDR3 nucleotides: TGTGCCAGCAGCTTAGTAGGACAGTCGAACACCGGGGAGCTGTTTTTT. Translating it yields CASSLVGQSNTGELFF.

In this sample, this clone turned up once. This chain links TRBV6-6 with TRBJ2-1; tentatively, D is TRBD1 (6 bases). Germline lookup yields CDR1 MNHNY and CDR2 SVGAGI (reference sequence). The CDR3 runs 16 residues. The V end was cut by 6 bases, the J end by 8 bases, with 23 bases between. The DNA for the CDR3 is TGTGCCAGCAGACCCCAACAGGGTGGGTATGCGGATGAGCAGTTCTTC. Protein: CASRPQQGGYADEQFF.